This T cell receptor beta chain is from a study of T cell changes during pregnancy in multiple sclerosis. Sequenced by immunoSEQ multiplex PCR; TCRdb stores in-frame clones only, minus some. This sample has 60,000 to 75,000 clones, with 90% to 95% found just once. CDR3 length equals 15 residues. Germline-derived CDR1 and CDR2 are PRHDT and FYEKMQ (reference sequence). V shed 9 bases, J shed 2 bases, and the junction held 12 bases outside the gene matches. The sequence derives from a female donor with multiple sclerosis, enrolled in a pregnancy study. This specimen was CD8+ T cells from peripheral blood mononuclear cells, taken in the second trimester of pregnancy. The chain carries TRBV13 and TRBJ2-7; TRBD2 aligns across 8 bases. DNA for the CDR3: TGTGCCAGTCTTTTAGCGGGATCGCATCCCTACGAGCAGTACTTC. It codes for CASLLAGSHPYEQYF.